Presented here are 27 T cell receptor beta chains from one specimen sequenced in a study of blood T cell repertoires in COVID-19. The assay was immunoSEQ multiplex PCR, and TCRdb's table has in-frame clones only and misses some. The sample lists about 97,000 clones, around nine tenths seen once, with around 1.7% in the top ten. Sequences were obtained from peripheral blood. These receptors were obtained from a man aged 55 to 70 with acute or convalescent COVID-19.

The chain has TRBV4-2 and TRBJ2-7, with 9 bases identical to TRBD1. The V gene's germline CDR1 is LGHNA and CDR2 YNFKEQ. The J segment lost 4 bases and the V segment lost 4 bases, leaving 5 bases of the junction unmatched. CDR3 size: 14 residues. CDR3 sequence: CASSPRTGEYEQYF. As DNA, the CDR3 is TGTGCCAGCAGCCCCCGGACAGGGGAATACGAGCAGTACTTC.

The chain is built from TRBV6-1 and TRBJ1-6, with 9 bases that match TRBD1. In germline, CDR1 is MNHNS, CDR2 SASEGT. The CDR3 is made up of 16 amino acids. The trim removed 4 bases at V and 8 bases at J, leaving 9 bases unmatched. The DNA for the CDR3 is TGTGCCAGCAGTGGAAGCTTTGACAGGGGGGATTCACCCCTCCACTTT. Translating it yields CASSGSFDRGDSPLHF.

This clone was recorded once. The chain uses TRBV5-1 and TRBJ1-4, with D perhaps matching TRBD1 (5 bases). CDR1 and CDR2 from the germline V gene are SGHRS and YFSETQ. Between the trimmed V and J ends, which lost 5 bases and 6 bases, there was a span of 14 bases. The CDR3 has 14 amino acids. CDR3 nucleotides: TGCGCCAGCAGGGAAGGCAGGGCGGATGAAAAACTGTTTTTT. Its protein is CASREGRADEKLFF.

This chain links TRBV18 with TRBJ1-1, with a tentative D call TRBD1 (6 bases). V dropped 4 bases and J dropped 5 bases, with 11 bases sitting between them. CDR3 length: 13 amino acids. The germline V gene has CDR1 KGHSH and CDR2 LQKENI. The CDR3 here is CASSLSGETEAFF. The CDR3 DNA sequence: TGTGCCAGCTCACTTTCAGGGGAAACTGAAGCTTTCTTT. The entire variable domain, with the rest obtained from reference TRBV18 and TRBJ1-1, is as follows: NAGVMQNPRHLVRRRGQEARLRCSPMKGHSHVYWYRQLPEEGLKFMVYLQKENIIDESGMPKERFSAEFPKEGPSILRIQQVVRGDSAAYFCASSLSGETEAFFGQGTRLTVV.

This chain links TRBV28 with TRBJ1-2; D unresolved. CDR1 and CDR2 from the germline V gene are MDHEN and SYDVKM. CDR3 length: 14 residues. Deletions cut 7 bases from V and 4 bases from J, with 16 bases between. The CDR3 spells CASIPHQVGYGYTF. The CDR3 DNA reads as TGTGCCAGCATCCCCCACCAGGTCGGCTATGGCTACACCTTC.

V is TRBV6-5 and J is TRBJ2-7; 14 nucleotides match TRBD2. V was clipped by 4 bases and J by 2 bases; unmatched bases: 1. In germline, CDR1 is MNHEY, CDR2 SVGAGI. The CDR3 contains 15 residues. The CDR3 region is CASSLTSGGAYEQYV. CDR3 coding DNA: TGTGCCAGCAGTTTGACTAGCGGGGGGGCCTACGAGCAGTACGTC.

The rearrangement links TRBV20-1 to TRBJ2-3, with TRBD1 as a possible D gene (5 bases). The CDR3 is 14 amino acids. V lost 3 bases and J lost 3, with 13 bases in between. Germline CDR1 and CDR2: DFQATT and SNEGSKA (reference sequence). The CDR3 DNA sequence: TGCAGTGCTAGTGGTCCCAGGGCGACAGATACGCAGTATTTT. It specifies CSASGPRATDTQYF.

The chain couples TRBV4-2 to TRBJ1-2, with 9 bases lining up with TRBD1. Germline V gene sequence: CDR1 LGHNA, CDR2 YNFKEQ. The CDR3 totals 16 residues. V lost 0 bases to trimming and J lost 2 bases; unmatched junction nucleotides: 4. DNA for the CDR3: TGTGCCAGCAGCCAAGATGGACAGGGGACCAACTATGGCTACACCTTC. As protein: CASSQDGQGTNYGYTF.

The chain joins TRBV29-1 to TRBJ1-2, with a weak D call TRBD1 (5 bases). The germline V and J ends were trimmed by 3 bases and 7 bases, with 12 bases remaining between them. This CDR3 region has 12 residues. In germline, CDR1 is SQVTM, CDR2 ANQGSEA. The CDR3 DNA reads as TGCAGCGTTGATCAGGGACTCTCTGGCTACACCTTC. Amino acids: CSVDQGLSGYTF.

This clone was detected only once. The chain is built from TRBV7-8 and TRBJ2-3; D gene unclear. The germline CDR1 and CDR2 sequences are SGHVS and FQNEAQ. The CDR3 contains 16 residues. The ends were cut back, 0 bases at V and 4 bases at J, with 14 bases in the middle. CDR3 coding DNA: TGTGCCAGCAGCTTAGCGGAGTTGAACTGGGCAGATACGCAGTATTTT. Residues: CASSLAELNWADTQYF. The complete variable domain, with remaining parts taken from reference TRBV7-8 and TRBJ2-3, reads GAGVSQSPRYKVAKRGQDVALRCDPISGHVSLFWYQQALGQGPEFLTYFQNEAQLDKSGLPSDRFFAERPEGSVSTLKIQRTQQEDSAVYLCASSLAELNWADTQYFGPGTRLTVL.

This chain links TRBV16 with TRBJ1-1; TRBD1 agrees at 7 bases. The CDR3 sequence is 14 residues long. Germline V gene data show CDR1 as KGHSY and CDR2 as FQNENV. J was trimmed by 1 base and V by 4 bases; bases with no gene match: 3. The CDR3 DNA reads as TGTGCCAGCAGCCTTTGGACAGGGAACACTGAAGCTTTCTTT. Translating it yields CASSLWTGNTEAFF.

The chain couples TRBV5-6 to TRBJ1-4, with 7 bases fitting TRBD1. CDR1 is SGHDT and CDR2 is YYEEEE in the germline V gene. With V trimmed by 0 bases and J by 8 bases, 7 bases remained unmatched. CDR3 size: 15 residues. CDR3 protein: CASSLAAGGGEKLFF. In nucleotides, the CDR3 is TGTGCCAGCAGCTTGGCGGCAGGGGGAGGAGAAAAACTGTTTTTT.

CDR3 loop: CASSQGGKAKAFF. CDR3 DNA: TGTGCCAGCAGCCAAGGCGGGAAAGCTAAAGCTTTCTTT. J is TRBJ1-1 and V is TRBV3-1 (or the pseudogene TRBV3-2); no firm D call. The CDR3 has 13 residues. Germline V gene data show CDR1 as LGHDT and CDR2 as YNNKEL (reference sequence). Trimming removed 1 base from V and 9 bases from J, with 12 bases in between.

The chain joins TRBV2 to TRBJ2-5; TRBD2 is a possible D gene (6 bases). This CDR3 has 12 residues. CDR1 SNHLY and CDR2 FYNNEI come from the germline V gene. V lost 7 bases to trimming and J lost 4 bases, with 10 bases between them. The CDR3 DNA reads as TGTGCCAGCATCCAGGAGGGAGAGACCCAGTACTTC. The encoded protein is CASIQEGETQYF. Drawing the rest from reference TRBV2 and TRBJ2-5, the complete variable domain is EPEVTQTPSHQVTQMGQEVILRCVPISNHLYFYWYRQILGQKVEFLVSFYNNEISEKSEIFDDQFSVERPDGSNFTLKIRSTKLEDSAMYFCASIQEGETQYFGPGTRLLVL.

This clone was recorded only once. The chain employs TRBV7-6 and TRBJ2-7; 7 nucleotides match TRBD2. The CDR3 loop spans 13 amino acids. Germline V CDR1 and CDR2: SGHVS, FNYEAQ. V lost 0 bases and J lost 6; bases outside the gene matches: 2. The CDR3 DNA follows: TGTGCCAGCAGCTTAGCGGGGGGGACCGAGCAGTACGTC. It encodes CASSLAGGTEQYV.

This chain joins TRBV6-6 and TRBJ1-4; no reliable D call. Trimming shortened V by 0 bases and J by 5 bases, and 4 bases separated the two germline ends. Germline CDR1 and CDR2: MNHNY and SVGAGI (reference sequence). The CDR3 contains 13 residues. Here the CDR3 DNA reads TGTGCCAGCAGTTACTCGCAGAATGAAAAACTGTTTTTT. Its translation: CASSYSQNEKLFF.

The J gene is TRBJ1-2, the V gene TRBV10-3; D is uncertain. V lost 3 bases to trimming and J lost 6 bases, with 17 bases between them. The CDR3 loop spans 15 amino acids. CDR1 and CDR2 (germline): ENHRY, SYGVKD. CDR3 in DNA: TGTGCCATCAGTGATCAGACTGGCGGAGGGAATGGCTACACCTTC. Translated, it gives CAISDQTGGGNGYTF.

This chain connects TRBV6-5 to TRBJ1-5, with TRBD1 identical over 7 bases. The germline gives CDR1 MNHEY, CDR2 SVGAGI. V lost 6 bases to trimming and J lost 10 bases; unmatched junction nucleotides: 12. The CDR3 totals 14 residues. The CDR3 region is CASRADRVQQPQHF. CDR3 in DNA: TGTGCCAGCAGAGCAGACAGGGTTCAACAACCCCAGCATTTT.

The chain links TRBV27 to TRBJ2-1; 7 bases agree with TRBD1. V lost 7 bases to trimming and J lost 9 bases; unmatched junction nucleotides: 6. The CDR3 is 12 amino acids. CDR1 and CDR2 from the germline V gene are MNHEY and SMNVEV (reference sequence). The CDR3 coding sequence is TGTGCCAGCAACTCTTACAGGGGTGAGCAGTTCTTC. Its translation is CASNSYRGEQFF.

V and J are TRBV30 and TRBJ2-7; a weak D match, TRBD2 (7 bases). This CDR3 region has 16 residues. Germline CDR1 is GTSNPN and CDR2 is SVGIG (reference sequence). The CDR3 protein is CAGGWGGREGLYEQYF. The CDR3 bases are TGTGCGGGGGGGTGGGGGGGCCGCGAGGGCCTCTACGAGCAGTACTTC.

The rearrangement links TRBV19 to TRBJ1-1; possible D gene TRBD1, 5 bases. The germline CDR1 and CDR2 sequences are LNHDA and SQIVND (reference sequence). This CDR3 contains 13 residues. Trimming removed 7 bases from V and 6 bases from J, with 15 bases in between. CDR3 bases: TGTGCCAGTATCCCATACGACAGCCCTGAAGCTTTCTTT. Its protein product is CASIPYDSPEAFF.

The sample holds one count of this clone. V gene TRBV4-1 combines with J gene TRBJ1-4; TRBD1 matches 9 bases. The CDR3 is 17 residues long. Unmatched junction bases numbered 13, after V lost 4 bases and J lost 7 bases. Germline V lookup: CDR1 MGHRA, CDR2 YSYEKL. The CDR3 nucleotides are TGCGCCAGCAGCCGAACACCGGGACAGGGTCTGGGTGAAAAACTGTTTTTT. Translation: CASSRTPGQGLGEKLFF.

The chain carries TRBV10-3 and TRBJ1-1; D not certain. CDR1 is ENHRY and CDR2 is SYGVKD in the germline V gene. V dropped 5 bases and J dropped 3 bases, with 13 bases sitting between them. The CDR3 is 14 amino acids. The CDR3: CAISLGESYTEAFF. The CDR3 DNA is TGTGCCATCAGTCTCGGGGAGAGTTACACTGAAGCTTTCTTT.

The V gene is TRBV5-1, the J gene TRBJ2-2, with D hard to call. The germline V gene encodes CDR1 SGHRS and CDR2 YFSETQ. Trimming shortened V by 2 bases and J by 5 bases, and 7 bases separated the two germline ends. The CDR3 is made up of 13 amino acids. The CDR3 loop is CASSLQITGELFF. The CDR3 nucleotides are TGCGCCAGCAGCTTACAGATTACCGGGGAGCTGTTTTTT.

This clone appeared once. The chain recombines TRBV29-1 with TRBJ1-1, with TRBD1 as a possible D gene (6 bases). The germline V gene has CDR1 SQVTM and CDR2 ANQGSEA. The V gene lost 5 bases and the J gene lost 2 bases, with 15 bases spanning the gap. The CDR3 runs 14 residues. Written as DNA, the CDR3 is TGCAGCGTTAAGGGAGGGGGGGTTAACACTGAAGCTTTCTTT. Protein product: CSVKGGGVNTEAFF.

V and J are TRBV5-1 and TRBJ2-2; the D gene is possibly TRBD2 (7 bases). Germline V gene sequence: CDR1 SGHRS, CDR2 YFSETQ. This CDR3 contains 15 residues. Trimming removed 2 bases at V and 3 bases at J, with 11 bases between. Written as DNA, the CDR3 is TGCGCCAGCAGCTTCGGGGGGCCGGACACCGGGGAGCTGTTTTTT. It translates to CASSFGGPDTGELFF.

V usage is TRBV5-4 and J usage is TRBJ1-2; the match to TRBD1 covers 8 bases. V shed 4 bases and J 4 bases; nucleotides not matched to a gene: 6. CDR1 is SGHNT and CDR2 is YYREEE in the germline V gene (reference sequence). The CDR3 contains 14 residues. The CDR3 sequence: CASSEGQAIYGYTF. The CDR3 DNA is TGTGCCAGCAGCGAGGGACAGGCGATCTATGGCTACACCTTC.